One sample yielded the 18 T cell receptor beta chains listed below, sequenced in a study of blood T cell repertoires in COVID-19. Some clones are missing from TCRdb's copy, which holds only in-frame ones; the method was immunoSEQ multiplex PCR. The table includes approximately 300,000 clones, over 90% detected once. Material for sequencing was PBMCs or T cells enriched from blood (not recorded which). These receptors all come from a woman aged 30 to 39 who had been exposed to COVID-19.

The DNA of the CDR3 is TGCAGCGTTGAAGCGGGGGGGATAACAGATACGCAGTATTTT. Encoded protein: CSVEAGGITDTQYF. The chain uses TRBV29-1 and TRBJ2-3, with 8 bases lining up with TRBD2. Trimming cost V 1 base and J 3 bases; bases outside gene matches: 3. Germline CDR1 SQVTM, CDR2 ANQGSEA. CDR3 size: 14 residues.

This chain links TRBV4-3 with TRBJ2-3, with a possible D match to TRBD2 (6 bases). CDR3 size: 15 residues. Deletions cut 0 bases from V and 4 bases from J, with 11 bases between. CDR1 is LGHNA and CDR2 is YSLEER in the germline V gene. The CDR3 DNA sequence: TGCGCCAGCAGCCAAGAAGGAGGGAACCCAGATACGCAGTATTTT. Amino acid sequence: CASSQEGGNPDTQYF.

This sequence joins TRBV7-9 and TRBJ1-6, with 7 bases matching TRBD1. The CDR3 covers 13 residues. Trimming at V came to 8 bases and at J to 6 bases, leaving 4 bases not matched to a gene. From germline, CDR1 is SEHNR and CDR2 FQNEAQ (reference sequence). The CDR3 loop is CASGQAINSPLHF. CDR3 coding DNA: TGTGCCAGCGGACAGGCGATTAATTCACCCCTCCACTTT.

The V and J genes are TRBV7-4 and TRBJ2-3; 9 nucleotides line up with TRBD1. V was clipped by 5 bases and J by 4 bases; unmatched bases: 13. The germline V gene encodes CDR1 SGHVT and CDR2 SQSDAQ. The CDR3 totals 17 residues. The CDR3 DNA reads TGTGCCAGCAGCCCTAGAACCCCCCGGGACAGGGCAGATACGCAGTATTTT. Its translation is CASSPRTPRDRADTQYF.

The chain combines TRBV6-1 with TRBJ2-7, with 8 bases fitting TRBD2. The ends lost 2 bases at V and 7 bases at J; junction bases unmatched: 10. CDR1 MNHNS and CDR2 SASEGT come from the germline V gene. The CDR3 totals 15 residues. CDR3 DNA: TGTGCCAGCAGTGAATCGGGGGGGGCTTCATTTGAGCAGTACTTC. Residues: CASSESGGASFEQYF.

The chain carries TRBV6-5 and TRBJ1-4, with a weak D call TRBD1 (6 bases). In germline, CDR1 is MNHEY, CDR2 SVGAGI. The CDR3 length is 14 residues. Deletions cut 1 base from V and 5 bases from J, with 8 bases between. CDR3 residues: CASSYWGHNEKLFF. As DNA, the CDR3 is TGTGCCAGCAGTTACTGGGGGCACAATGAAAAACTGTTTTTT.

This chain uses TRBV11-2 with TRBJ1-1; D unresolved. The CDR3 spans 14 residues. V lost 0 bases and J lost 4, with 9 bases in between. From germline, CDR1 is SGHAT and CDR2 FQNNGV. CDR3 sequence reads: CASSLDMGSTEAFF. CDR3 DNA: TGTGCCAGCAGCTTAGATATGGGGAGCACTGAAGCTTTCTTT.

The rearrangement joins TRBV7-8 to TRBJ1-2, with D possibly matching TRBD1 (6 bases). This CDR3 is built from 17 residues. Germline V gives CDR1 SGHVS, CDR2 FQNEAQ. V gave up 1 base and J gave up 0 bases, with 15 bases separating them. In DNA form, the CDR3 reads TGTGCCAGCAGCTTAGAGGGGGTAGGCAGTACTAACTATGGCTACACCTTC. Amino acid sequence: CASSLEGVGSTNYGYTF. The variable domain in full, with the rest retrieved from reference TRBV7-8 and TRBJ1-2, is GAGVSQSPRYKVAKRGQDVALRCDPISGHVSLFWYQQALGQGPEFLTYFQNEAQLDKSGLPSDRFFAERPEGSVSTLKIQRTQQEDSAVYLCASSLEGVGSTNYGYTFGSGTRLTVV.

The chain recombines TRBV23-1 with TRBJ1-2; a weak D match, TRBD1 (5 bases). TRBV23-1 is assigned to the ORF class and has an uncertain function. The CDR3 is 15 amino acids. V lost 2 bases and J 0 bases, leaving 10 bases between the germline ends. This chain's CDR3 is CASSQRGLTNYGYTF. In DNA, the CDR3 is TGCGCCAGCAGTCAAAGGGGCCTGACTAACTATGGCTACACCTTC.

Concerning this clone: The sample holds other DNA sequences that translate to the same CDR3. The chain recombines TRBV27 with TRBJ2-1, with D possibly TRBD2 on 6 matching bases. Trimming left V 2 bases short and J 3 bases short, with 8 bases between. The CDR3 is 14 amino acids. CDR1 MNHEY and CDR2 SMNVEV come from the germline V gene (reference sequence). The CDR3 protein is CASSLAGYYNEQFF. The CDR3 bases are TGTGCCAGCAGTTTAGCGGGATACTACAATGAGCAGTTCTTC.

The V and J genes are TRBV4-1 and TRBJ1-1; D uncertain. V lost 0 bases and J 0 bases, leaving 8 bases between the germline ends. This CDR3 has 15 amino acids. The germline V gene encodes CDR1 MGHRA and CDR2 YSYEKL. The CDR3 region is CASSQEAAVNTEAFF. Written as DNA, the CDR3 is TGCGCCAGCAGCCAAGAAGCGGCGGTGAACACTGAAGCTTTCTTT.

CDR3 region: CASSLRRIGTEAFF. CDR3 in DNA: TGTGCCAGCAGCTTGCGCCGTATTGGCACTGAAGCTTTCTTT. The chain uses TRBV7-6 and TRBJ1-1; D gene ambiguous. V dropped 3 bases and J dropped 4 bases, with 12 bases sitting between them. The CDR3 extends over 14 amino acids. Germline values: CDR1 SGHVS, CDR2 FNYEAQ.

This clone was found once. The CDR3 here is CAIRDTNYGYTF. Here the CDR3 DNA reads TGTGCCATCAGAGACACTAACTATGGCTACACCTTC. This sequence joins TRBV12-3 or TRBV12-4 and TRBJ1-2; D gene uncertain. V shed 10 bases and J shed 0 bases, with 9 bases lying between them. The CDR3 runs 12 residues.

V and J are TRBV10-3 and TRBJ2-2, with 10 bases fitting TRBD1. CDR3 length: 15 residues. V trimming: 6 bases; J trimming: 6 bases; junction bases outside the gene matches: 7. Per germline, CDR1 ENHRY and CDR2 SYGVKD. CDR3 region: CAIRMSGQGPGELFF. In nucleotides, the CDR3 is TGTGCCATCAGAATGTCGGGACAGGGGCCCGGGGAGCTGTTTTTT.

The genes are TRBV11-1 and TRBJ2-1, with 13 bases that match TRBD2. Germline trimming cut 3 bases from V and 8 bases from J; bases unmatched to any gene: 4. This CDR3 comprises 15 residues. CDR1 SGHAT and CDR2 FQDESV come from the germline V gene (reference sequence). CDR3 residues: CASSFGTSGDDEQFF. CDR3 bases: TGTGCCAGCAGCTTCGGGACTAGCGGGGACGATGAGCAGTTCTTC.

V gene TRBV6-5 combines with J gene TRBJ2-7; possibly TRBD2 for D (6 bases). The CDR3 covers 14 residues. V lost 7 bases and J 6 bases, leaving 19 bases between the germline ends. Germline values: CDR1 MNHEY, CDR2 SVGAGI. DNA for the CDR3: TGTGCCAGCAAAGTGGTCTGGGAGGCGGCCGAGCAGTACTTC. Protein product: CASKVVWEAAEQYF.

Only a few counts were recorded for this clone. The V and J genes are TRBV7-9 and TRBJ1-1; TRBD1 matches 8 bases. CDR3 length: 15 residues. Germline CDR1 reads SEHNR; CDR2 reads FQNEAQ (reference sequence). With 0 bases clipped from V and 1 base from J, the junction kept 1 base outside the gene matches. CDR3 in amino acids: CASSLAGQGNTEAFF. The CDR3 coding sequence is TGTGCCAGCAGCTTAGCTGGACAGGGGAACACTGAAGCTTTCTTT.

The DNA of the CDR3 is TGTGCCAGCAGGGTCCACCGACTAGCGGGGGGGCGGGGCACCGGGGAGCTGTTTTTT. Protein: CASRVHRLAGGRGTGELFF. This sequence joins TRBV27 and TRBJ2-2; 14 positions match TRBD2. The germline gives CDR1 MNHEY, CDR2 SMNVEV (reference sequence). The CDR3 totals 19 residues. With V trimmed by 6 bases and J by 4 bases, 13 bases remained unmatched.